This is a list of T cell receptor beta chains from one sample in a study of cytomegalovirus exposure and HLA in healthy donors. TCRdb's table, derived via immunoSEQ multiplex PCR, lists solely in-frame clones and lacks some. The data show about 140,000 clones, roughly 75% seen once. The sequencing input was PBMCs. Receptors were obtained from a man aged 30 to 39 in good health and CMV-seronegative. Each CDR3 is given with its conserved first and last residue. D genes are given only for firm matches. Rows may omit the clone size; those that give it use once, few, many or a size class.

TRBJ2-7 - TRBV29-1 TRBD2 TGCAGCGTTTCCCGGGGGGGCCCCTACGAGCAGTACTTC CSVSRGGPYEQYF
TRBJ2-2 - TRBV7-2 TRBD1 TGTGCCAGCAGCACCCTCGGACAGGGGAACACCGGGGAGCTGTTTTTT CASSTLGQGNTGELFF
TRBJ2-2 - TRBV13 TRBD2 TGTGCCAGCAGCCCGGGACTAGCGGGAGGTCTCACCGGGGAGCTGTTTTTT CASSPGLAGGLTGELFF
TRBJ1-5 few TRBV6-5 TRBD1 TGTGCCAGCAGTTACAAGTGGACAGGGCGGCAGCCCCAGCATTTT CASSYKWTGRQPQHF
TRBJ2-7 - TRBV28 TRBD1 TGTGCCAGCAGTCCCGCCGGGACAGGGGGCTCCTACGAGCAGTACTTC CASSPAGTGGSYEQYF
TRBJ1-2 - TRBV19 - TGTGCCAGTAGAAAACCACTCCAGGGGATGCGTGGCTACACCTTC CASRKPLQGMRGYTF
TRBJ1-5 - TRBV27 - TGTGCCAGCAGTCCGGCGGGGTCGTATAGCAATCAGCCCCAGCATTTT CASSPAGSYSNQPQHF
TRBJ1-2 - TRBV28 TRBD1 TGTGCCAGCAGGAGGGACAGGGTTGATGGCTACACCTTC CASRRDRVDGYTF
TRBJ2-3 - TRBV12-5 - TGTGCTAGTGGTCCCCCTCTCACAGATACGCAGTATTTT CASGPPLTDTQYF
TRBJ2-2 - TRBV4-1 TRBD2 TGCGCCAGCAGCCATCCGGGGGGGGTTAACACCGGGGAGCTGTTTTTT CASSHPGGVNTGELFF
TRBJ2-3 - TRBV6-4 TRBD2 TGTGCCAGCAGTGAAGGCGGGGGGGCAGATACGCAGTATTTT CASSEGGGADTQYF
TRBJ1-5 - TRBV6-6 - TGTGCCAGCAGTCCTCGGTCAGGGGTAGGGGGTCAGCCCCAGCATTTT CASSPRSGVGGQPQHF
TRBJ2-7 - TRBV28 - TGTGCCAGCAGTTTTGAAAACTCTTTCGAGCAGTACTTC CASSFENSFEQYF
TRBJ2-5 few TRBV5-1 - TGCGCCAGCAGCTCTCTTCCGGGAGAGTACCAAGAGACCCAGTACTTC CASSSLPGEYQETQYF
TRBJ2-1 - TRBV28 - TGTGCCAGCAGTTTCCACTTTGGTGAGCAGTTCTTC CASSFHFGEQFF
TRBJ2-1 - TRBV7-2 - TGTGCCAGCAGCTTATCTAGCTACAATGAGCAGTTCTTC CASSLSSYNEQFF
TRBJ1-1 - TRBV11-2 - TGTGCCAGCAGCCCGCGGGGGAGGGGCAGTGAAGCTTTCTTT CASSPRGRGSEAFF
TRBJ2-3 - TRBV27 - TGTGCCAGCAGTCCTAGCTCCCCCTTCACAGATACGCAGTATTTT CASSPSSPFTDTQYF
TRBJ1-1 - TRBV28 - TGTGCCAGCAGTTTCAGGGCAGGCGGGAACACTGAAGCTTTCTTT CASSFRAGGNTEAFF
TRBJ2-5 - TRBV7-6 TRBD1 TGTGCCAGCAGCTTAGCTCCAGACAGGGGGAGAGAGACCCAGTACTTC CASSLAPDRGRETQYF
TRBJ2-1 once TRBV5-1 TRBD2 TGCGCCAGCAGCTTGGGTGGTTATAGCGGGAGTTTGGATGAGCAGTTCTTC CASSLGGYSGSLDEQFF
TRBJ1-3 - TRBV15 - TGTGCCACCAGCAGACGTGGCAAGATCGATGGAAACACCATATATTTT CATSRRGKIDGNTIYF
TRBJ2-1 - TRBV27 - TGTGCCAGCAGTTTAGTCGAGAGGCTCAATGAGCAGTTCTTC CASSLVERLNEQFF
TRBJ2-7 - TRBV29-1 - TGCAGCGTTAAGTCCGGGGGGCCCGACGAGCAGTACTTC CSVKSGGPDEQYF
TRBJ2-5 once TRBV4-1 - TGCGCCAGCAGCCAGCGGGAACTCCAAGAGACCCAGTACTTC CASSQRELQETQYF
TRBJ1-1 - TRBV6-1 - TGTGCCATCGTTGGGGAGTGGACTGAAGCTTTCTTT CAIVGEWTEAFF
TRBJ2-7 - TRBV27 TRBD2 TGTGCCAGCAGTCCTTTGACTAGCGGGGGATCCTACGAGCAGTACTTC CASSPLTSGGSYEQYF
TRBJ2-7 once TRBV28 TRBD2 TGTGCCAGCAGCCCCTTTCGGGGGGAGACCTACGAGCAGTACTTC CASSPFRGETYEQYF
TRBJ1-1 few TRBV19 - TGTGCCAGTAGGCGCCAGGGGAACACTGAAGCTTTCTTT CASRRQGNTEAFF
TRBJ2-5 - TRBV29-1 TRBD1 TGCAGCGCCCCTTGGGACAGCCAAGAGACCCAGTACTTC CSAPWDSQETQYF
TRBJ1-5 - TRBV28 - TGTGCCAGCAGTTTATTCGGACGGACTAATCAGCCCCAGCATTTT CASSLFGRTNQPQHF
TRBJ2-3 - TRBV9 - TGTGCCAGCAGCCCCGGTGGGGGGACTAGCACAGATACGCAGTATTTT CASSPGGGTSTDTQYF
TRBJ2-7 - TRBV6-5 - TGTGCCAGCAAACAGGCGGGGTCGGGCGAGCAGTACTTC CASKQAGSGEQYF
TRBJ2-1 - TRBV5-1 TRBD2 TGCGCCAGCAGCTTACTAGCGGGAAACTACAATGAGCAGTTCTTC CASSLLAGNYNEQFF
TRBJ1-5 once TRBV7-8 - TGTGCCAGCAGCCCCACTCCTCAGGGGAGGGGCAATCAGCCCCAGCATTTT CASSPTPQGRGNQPQHF
TRBJ2-7 - TRBV5-1 - TGCGCCAGCAGCTTGTTTACCCCCCCTACGAACCAGTACTTC CASSLFTPPTNQYF
TRBJ1-1 - TRBV28 - TGTGCCAGCAGTTTCTCTGGGGCGAACACTGAAGCTTTCTTT CASSFSGANTEAFF
TRBJ2-1 - TRBV28 TRBD2 TGTGCCAGCAGCCCTACGCCTAGCGGGGGGTACAATGAGCAGTTCTTC CASSPTPSGGYNEQFF
TRBJ1-1 - TRBV6-6 - TGTGCCAGCAGTTCGGACAGATTGAACACTGAAGCTTTCTTT CASSSDRLNTEAFF
TRBJ2-3 - TRBV18 - TGTGCCAGCTCACCCGACAGGTCGAGAAGCACAGATACGCAGTATTTT CASSPDRSRSTDTQYF
TRBJ1-5 - TRBV7-8 TRBD1 TGTGCCAGCAGCTTATACGGACAGGGCAATCAGCCCCAGCATTTT CASSLYGQGNQPQHF
TRBJ2-1 few TRBV7-2 TRBD2 TGTGCCAGCAGCCGAATAGCGGGAGCCTACAATGAGCAGTTCTTC CASSRIAGAYNEQFF
TRBJ1-4 - TRBV2 - TGTGCCAGCATCACGGGGCTACAGGGCAGGGATGAAAAACTGTTTTTT CASITGLQGRDEKLFF
TRBJ2-5 - TRBV6-6 TRBD1 TGTGCCAGCAAAGGACAGGGTTTGGGAGAGACCCAGTACTTC CASKGQGLGETQYF
TRBJ1-3 - TRBV4-2 - TGTGCCAGCAGCCAAGATCCCGACATGAGCTCTGGAAACACCATATATTTT CASSQDPDMSSGNTIYF
TRBJ2-3 - TRBV5-1 TRBD2 TGCGCCAGCAGCTTGGAGGCTAGCGGGAGGTTGGCAGATACGCAGTATTTT CASSLEASGRLADTQYF
TRBJ1-1 - TRBV19 TRBD1 TGTGCCAGTAAGGGGACAGGTTGGAACACTGAAGCTTTCTTT CASKGTGWNTEAFF
TRBJ2-2 - TRBV2 TRBD1 TGTGCCTCGCAGGACAGGTACCCTACCGGGGAGCTGTTTTTT CASQDRYPTGELFF
TRBJ2-7 - TRBV7-6 TRBD1 TGTGCCAGCAGCACAGGGGGCGACTACGAGCAGTACTTC CASSTGGDYEQYF
TRBJ1-1 - TRBV2 - TGTGCCAGCAGTAGGAGCGCCGGGACACGCCCCACTGAAGCTTTCTTT CASSRSAGTRPTEAFF
TRBJ1-6 - TRBV2 TRBD1 TGTGCCAGCAGTGACTCTGGGACAGGGTGGTCACCCCTCCACTTT CASSDSGTGWSPLHF
TRBJ2-2 - TRBV5-1 TRBD2 TGCGCCAGCAGCTTGGTTGCAGCGGGAGGGCCCTCCGGGGAGCTGTTTTTT CASSLVAAGGPSGELFF
TRBJ1-5 - TRBV4-1 - TGCGCCAGCAGCCCGGGGGTTCTTGCGCAGCCCCAGAATTTT CASSPGVLAQPQNF
TRBJ1-4 few TRBV4-1 - TGCGCCAGCAGGCCCTCCGTGGCTGTTGAAAAACTGTTTTTT CASRPSVAVEKLFF
TRBJ1-4 - TRBV27 - TGTGCCAGCAGTTTTCTGACAGCTAATGAAAAACTGTTTTTT CASSFLTANEKLFF